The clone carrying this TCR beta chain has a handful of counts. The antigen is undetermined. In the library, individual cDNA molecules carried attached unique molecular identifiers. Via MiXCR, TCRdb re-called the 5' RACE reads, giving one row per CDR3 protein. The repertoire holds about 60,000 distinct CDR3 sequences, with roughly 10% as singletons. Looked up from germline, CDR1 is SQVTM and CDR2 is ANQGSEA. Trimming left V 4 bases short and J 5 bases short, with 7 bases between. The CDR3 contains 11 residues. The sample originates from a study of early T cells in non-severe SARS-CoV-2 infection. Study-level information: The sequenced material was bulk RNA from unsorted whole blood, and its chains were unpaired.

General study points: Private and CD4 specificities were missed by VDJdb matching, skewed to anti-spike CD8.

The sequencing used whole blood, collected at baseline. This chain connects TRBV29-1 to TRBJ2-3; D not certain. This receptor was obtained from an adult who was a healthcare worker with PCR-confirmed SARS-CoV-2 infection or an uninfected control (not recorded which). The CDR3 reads CSVVIGDTQYF. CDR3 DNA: TGCAGCGTTGTAATCGGAGATACGCAGTATTTT.